This is a list of T cell receptor beta chains from one sample in a study of beta chain features in type 1 diabetes. Measured with immunoSEQ multiplex PCR; TCRdb has only the in-frame clones, and not every one. The repertoire holds about 300,000 clones, 8% seen once, with under 1.3% in the top ten. The specimen sequenced was central memory CD4+ T cells from blood. Every receptor here comes from a young woman in good health. Each CDR3 is given with its conserved first and last residue. D genes are given only for firm matches. Clone size appears in some rows only: once, few, many, or a class for an expanded clone.

V gene	D gene	clone size	J gene	CDR3 protein	CDR3 DNA
TRBV5-5	-	-	TRBJ2-5	CASSLAQGQETQYF	TGTGCCAGCAGCTTGGCGCAGGGCCAAGAGACCCAGTACTTC
TRBV20-1	-	-	TRBJ1-2	CSASNYGYTF	TGCAGTGCAAGTAACTATGGCTACACCTTC
TRBV30	-	few	TRBJ2-7	CALGKDTPPYEQYF	TGTGCCTTGGGAAAGGACACCCCTCCATACGAGCAGTACTTC
TRBV18	TRBD1	-	TRBJ2-7	CASSPGTGIYEQYF	TGTGCCAGCTCACCCGGGACAGGCATCTACGAGCAGTACTTC
TRBV4-1	TRBD1	-	TRBJ1-5	CASSQPDRVGDQPQHF	TGCGCCAGCAGCCAGCCCGACAGGGTTGGTGATCAGCCCCAGCATTTT
TRBV10-3	-	many	TRBJ1-2	CAISEKSSSGYTF	TGTGCCATCAGTGAGAAGAGCTCCTCTGGCTACACCTTC
TRBV7-9	TRBD1	few	TRBJ2-1	CASSRGQGSTYEQFF	TGTGCCAGCAGTCGAGGACAGGGAAGTACGTATGAGCAGTTCTTC
TRBV4-1	TRBD1	many	TRBJ1-2	CASSQGQGGAFGGYTF	TGCGCCAGCAGCCAAGGCCAAGGGGGCGCGTTCGGTGGCTACACCTTC
TRBV2	-	-	TRBJ1-2	CASRPSSGSYGGYTF	TGTGCCAGCAGACCTTCCTCAGGGTCTTACGGGGGCTACACCTTC
TRBV2	-	-	TRBJ2-1	CASSGTVSYNEQFF	TGTGCCAGCAGTGGGACAGTCTCCTACAATGAGCAGTTCTTC
TRBV7-9	TRBD1	few	TRBJ2-7	CASSLGTGTYEQYF	TGTGCCAGCAGCTTAGGGACAGGGACGTACGAGCAGTACTTC
TRBV7-9	-	-	TRBJ1-5	CASSLATGSRNQPQHF	TGTGCCAGCAGCTTAGCAACAGGGAGTCGAAATCAGCCCCAGCATTTT
TRBV20-1	-	many	TRBJ2-1	CSTLGSDEQFF	TGCAGCACTCTGGGCTCGGATGAGCAGTTCTTC
TRBV7-3	-	few	TRBJ2-2	CASSPPGQITGELFF	TGTGCCAGCAGCCCTCCGGGGCAGATCACCGGGGAGCTGTTTTTT
TRBV29-1	-	few	TRBJ1-2	CSVVLPGWQGIASGTF	TGCAGCGTTGTTCTGCCGGGGTGGCAGGGAATTGCTTCAGGCACCTTC
TRBV30	TRBD1	-	TRBJ1-5	CAWSVSSKGARQPQHF	TGTGCCTGGAGTGTATCTTCGAAGGGGGCGCGACAGCCCCAGCATTTT
TRBV7-2	TRBD2	few	TRBJ2-5	CASSRPFSGGGETQYF	TGTGCCAGCAGCCGCCCCTTCAGCGGGGGGGGTGAGACCCAGTACTTC
TRBV7-9	TRBD2	-	TRBJ2-1	CASSPGLVNWNEQFF	TGTGCCAGCAGCCCCGGACTAGTAAATTGGAATGAGCAGTTCTTC
TRBV15	-	few	TRBJ2-7	CATSREAYQGYEQYF	TGTGCCACCAGCAGAGAGGCCTACCAGGGGTACGAGCAGTACTTC
TRBV4-1	TRBD2	-	TRBJ2-5	CASSQDVGLAGVTQYF	TGCGCCAGCAGCCAAGACGTAGGGCTAGCGGGGGTGACCCAGTACTTC
TRBV5-4	TRBD1	few	TRBJ1-3	CASSPGTGGQNTIYF	TGTGCCAGCAGCCCTGGGACAGGGGGACAGAACACCATATATTTT
TRBV12-2	-	few	TRBJ2-4	CASRPGAGPKAKNIQYF	TGTGCAAGTCGCCCCGGTGCAGGACCTAAGGCCAAAAACATTCAGTACTTC
TRBV4-2	-	few	TRBJ2-1	CASSPQGRDNEQFF	TGTGCCAGCAGCCCACAGGGTCGCGACAATGAGCAGTTCTTC
TRBV6-5	-	many	TRBJ2-5	CASKWGEETQYF	TGTGCCAGCAAATGGGGGGAGGAGACCCAGTACTTC
TRBV28	-	few	TRBJ2-4	CASSPRGVAKNIQYF	TGTGCCAGCAGCCCGAGGGGGGTTGCCAAAAACATTCAGTACTTC
TRBV28	-	-	TRBJ1-4	CASSWGAGEEKLFF	TGTGCCAGCAGTTGGGGGGCAGGCGAGGAAAAACTGTTTTTT
TRBV7-9	-	-	TRBJ1-2	CASSFHSGPSGGYTF	TGTGCCAGCAGCTTTCATTCAGGTCCTTCGGGGGGCTACACCTTC
TRBV28	-	-	TRBJ1-5	CASSFIPGRSRNQPQHF	TGTGCCAGCAGTTTTATCCCAGGGCGGAGCCGCAATCAGCCCCAGCATTTT
TRBV5-4	-	-	TRBJ2-1	CASSPGGYGEQFF	TGTGCCAGCAGCCCCGGAGGGTATGGTGAGCAGTTCTTC